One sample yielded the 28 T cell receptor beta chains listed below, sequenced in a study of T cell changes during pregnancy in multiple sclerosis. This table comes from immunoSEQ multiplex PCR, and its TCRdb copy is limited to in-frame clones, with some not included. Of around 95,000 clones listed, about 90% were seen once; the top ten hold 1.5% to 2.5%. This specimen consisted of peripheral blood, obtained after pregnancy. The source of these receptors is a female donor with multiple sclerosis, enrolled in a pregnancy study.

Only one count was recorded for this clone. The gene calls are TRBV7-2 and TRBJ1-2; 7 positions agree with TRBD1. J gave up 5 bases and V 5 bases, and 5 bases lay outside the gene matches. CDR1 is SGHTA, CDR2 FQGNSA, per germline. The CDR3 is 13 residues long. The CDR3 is CASSPGTEYGYTF. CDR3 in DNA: TGTGCCAGCAGCCCGGGGACAGAATATGGCTACACCTTC. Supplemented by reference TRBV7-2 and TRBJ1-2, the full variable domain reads GAGVSQSPSNKVTEKGKDVELRCDPISGHTALYWYRQSLGQGLEFLIYFQGNSAPDKSGLPSDRFSAERTGGSVSTLTIQRTQQEDSAVYLCASSPGTEYGYTFGSGTRLTVV.

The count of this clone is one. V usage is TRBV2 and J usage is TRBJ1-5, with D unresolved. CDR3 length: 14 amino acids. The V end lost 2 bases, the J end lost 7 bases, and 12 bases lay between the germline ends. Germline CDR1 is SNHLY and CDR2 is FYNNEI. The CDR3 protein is CASSESGSGQPQHF. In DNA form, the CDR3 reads TGTGCCAGCAGTGAATCAGGAAGTGGCCAGCCCCAGCATTTT.

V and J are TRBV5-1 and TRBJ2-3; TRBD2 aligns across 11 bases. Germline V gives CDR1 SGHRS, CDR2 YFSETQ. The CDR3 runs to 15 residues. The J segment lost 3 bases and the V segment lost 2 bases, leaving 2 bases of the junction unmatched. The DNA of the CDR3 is TGCGCCAGCAGCTTTACTAGCGGGAGTACAGATACGCAGTATTTT. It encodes CASSFTSGSTDTQYF.

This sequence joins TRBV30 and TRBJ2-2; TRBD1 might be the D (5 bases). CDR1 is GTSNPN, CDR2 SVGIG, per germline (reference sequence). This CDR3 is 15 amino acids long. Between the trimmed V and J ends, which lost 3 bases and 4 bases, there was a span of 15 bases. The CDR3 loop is CAWSFVDRGTGELFF. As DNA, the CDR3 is TGTGCCTGGAGCTTCGTAGACAGAGGCACCGGGGAGCTGTTTTTT.

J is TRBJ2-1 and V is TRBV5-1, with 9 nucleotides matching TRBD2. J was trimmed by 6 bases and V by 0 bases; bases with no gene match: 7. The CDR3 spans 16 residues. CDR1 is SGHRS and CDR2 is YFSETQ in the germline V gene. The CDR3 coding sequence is TGCGCCAGCAGCTTGGGGGGTAGCGGGAGTCTCAATGAGCAGTTCTTC. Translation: CASSLGGSGSLNEQFF.

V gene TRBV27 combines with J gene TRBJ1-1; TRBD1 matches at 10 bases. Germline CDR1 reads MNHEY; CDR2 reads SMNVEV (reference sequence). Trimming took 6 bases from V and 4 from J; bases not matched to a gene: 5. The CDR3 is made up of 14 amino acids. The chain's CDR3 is CASSPGTGVTEAFF. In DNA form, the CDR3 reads TGTGCCAGCAGCCCCGGGACAGGGGTCACTGAAGCTTTCTTT.

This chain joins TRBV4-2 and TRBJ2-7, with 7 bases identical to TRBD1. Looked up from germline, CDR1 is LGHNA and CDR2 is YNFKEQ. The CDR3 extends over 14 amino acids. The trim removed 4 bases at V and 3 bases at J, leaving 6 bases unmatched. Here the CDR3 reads CASSLRDSHYEQYF. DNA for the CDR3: TGTGCCAGCAGCCTCCGGGACAGCCACTACGAGCAGTACTTC.

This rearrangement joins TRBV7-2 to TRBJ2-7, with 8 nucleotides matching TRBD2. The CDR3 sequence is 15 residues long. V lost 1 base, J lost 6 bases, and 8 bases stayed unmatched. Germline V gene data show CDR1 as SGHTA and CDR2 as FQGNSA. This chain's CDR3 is CASSLVVSGVGEQYF. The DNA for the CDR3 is TGTGCCAGCAGCTTAGTGGTTAGCGGGGTCGGCGAGCAGTACTTC.

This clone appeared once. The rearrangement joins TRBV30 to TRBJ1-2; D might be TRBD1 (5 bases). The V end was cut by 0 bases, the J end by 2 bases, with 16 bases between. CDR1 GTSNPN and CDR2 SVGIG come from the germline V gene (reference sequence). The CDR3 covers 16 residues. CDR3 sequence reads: CAWSVPRAGYNYGYTF. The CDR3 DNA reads TGTGCCTGGAGTGTACCCCGGGCAGGGTACAACTATGGCTACACCTTC.

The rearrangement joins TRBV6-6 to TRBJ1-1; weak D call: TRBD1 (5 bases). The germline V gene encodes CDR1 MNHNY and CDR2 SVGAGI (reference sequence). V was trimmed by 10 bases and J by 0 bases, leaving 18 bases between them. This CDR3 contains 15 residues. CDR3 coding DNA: TGTGCCACACGCGGGGACGGAGCTATGAACACTGAAGCTTTCTTT. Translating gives CATRGDGAMNTEAFF.

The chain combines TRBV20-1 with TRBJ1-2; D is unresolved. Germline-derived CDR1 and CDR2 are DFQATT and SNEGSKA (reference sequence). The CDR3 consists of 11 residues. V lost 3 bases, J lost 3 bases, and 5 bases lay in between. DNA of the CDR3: TGCAGTGCTAGGGGAGACTATGGCTACACCTTC. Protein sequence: CSARGDYGYTF.

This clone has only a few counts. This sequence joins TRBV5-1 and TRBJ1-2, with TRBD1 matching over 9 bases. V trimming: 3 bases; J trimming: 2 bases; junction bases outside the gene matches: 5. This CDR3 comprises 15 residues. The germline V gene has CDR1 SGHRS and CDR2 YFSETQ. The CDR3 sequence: CASSWGQGANYGYTF. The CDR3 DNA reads TGCGCCAGCAGCTGGGGACAGGGAGCAAACTATGGCTACACCTTC.

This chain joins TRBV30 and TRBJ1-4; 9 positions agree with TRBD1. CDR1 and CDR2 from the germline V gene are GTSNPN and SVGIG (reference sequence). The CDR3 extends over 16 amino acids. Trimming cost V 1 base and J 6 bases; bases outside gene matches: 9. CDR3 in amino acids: CAWSDTGGARDEKLFF. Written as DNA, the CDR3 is TGTGCCTGGAGTGACACAGGGGGCGCAAGGGATGAAAAACTGTTTTTT.

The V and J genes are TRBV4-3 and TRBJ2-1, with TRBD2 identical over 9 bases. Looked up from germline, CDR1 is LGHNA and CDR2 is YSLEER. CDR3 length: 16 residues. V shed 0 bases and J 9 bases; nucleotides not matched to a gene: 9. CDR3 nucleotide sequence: TGCGCCAGCAGCCAAGATCGAGGCGGGGGGGCAGTTGAGCAGTTCTTC. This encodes CASSQDRGGGAVEQFF.

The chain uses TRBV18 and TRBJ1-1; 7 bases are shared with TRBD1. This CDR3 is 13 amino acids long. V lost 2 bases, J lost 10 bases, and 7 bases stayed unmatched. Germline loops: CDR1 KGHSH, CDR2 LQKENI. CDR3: CASSPKIGQAAFF. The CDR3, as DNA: TGTGCCAGCTCACCAAAGATCGGACAGGCAGCTTTCTTT.

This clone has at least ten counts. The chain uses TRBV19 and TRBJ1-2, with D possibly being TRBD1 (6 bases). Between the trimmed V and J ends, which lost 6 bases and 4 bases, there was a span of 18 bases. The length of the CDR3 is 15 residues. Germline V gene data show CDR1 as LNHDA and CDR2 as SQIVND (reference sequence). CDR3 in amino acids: CASRGEGTDSYGYTF. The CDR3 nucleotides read TGTGCCAGTAGAGGGGAGGGGACGGACAGCTATGGCTACACCTTC.

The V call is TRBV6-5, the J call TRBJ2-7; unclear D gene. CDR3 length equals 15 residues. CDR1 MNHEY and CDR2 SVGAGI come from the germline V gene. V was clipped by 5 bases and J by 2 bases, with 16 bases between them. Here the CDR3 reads CASSRSQLVTYEQYF. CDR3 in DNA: TGTGCCAGCAGTAGATCCCAGTTGGTAACCTACGAGCAGTACTTC.

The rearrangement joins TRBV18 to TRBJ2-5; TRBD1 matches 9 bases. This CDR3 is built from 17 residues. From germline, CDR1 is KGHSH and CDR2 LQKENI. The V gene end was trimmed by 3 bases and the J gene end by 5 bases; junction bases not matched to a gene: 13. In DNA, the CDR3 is TGTGCCAGCTCACCCAAACCCGGGACAGGGTCGATGGAGACCCAGTACTTC. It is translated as CASSPKPGTGSMETQYF.

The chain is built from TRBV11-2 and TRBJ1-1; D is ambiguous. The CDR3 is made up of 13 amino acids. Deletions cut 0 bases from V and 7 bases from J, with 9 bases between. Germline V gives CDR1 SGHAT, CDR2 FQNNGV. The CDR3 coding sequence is TGTGCCAGCAGCTTAGATCTCGTGAGTGAAGCTTTCTTT. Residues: CASSLDLVSEAFF. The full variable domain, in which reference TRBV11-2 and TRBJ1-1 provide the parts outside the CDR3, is EAGVAQSPRYKIIEKRQSVAFWCNPISGHATLYWYQQILGQGPKLLIQFQNNGVVDDSQLPKDRFSAERLKGVDSTLKIQPAKLEDSAVYLCASSLDLVSEAFFGQGTRLTVV.

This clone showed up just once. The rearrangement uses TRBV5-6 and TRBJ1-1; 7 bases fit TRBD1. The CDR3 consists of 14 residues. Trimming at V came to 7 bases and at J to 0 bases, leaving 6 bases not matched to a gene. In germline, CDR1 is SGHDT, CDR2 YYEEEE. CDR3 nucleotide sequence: TGTGCCAGCTACCTACAGGGGTTGAACACTGAAGCTTTCTTT. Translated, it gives CASYLQGLNTEAFF. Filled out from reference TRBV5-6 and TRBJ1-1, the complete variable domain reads DAGVTQSPTHLIKTRGQQVTLRCSPKSGHDTVSWYQQALGQGPQFIFQYYEEEERQRGNFPDRFSGHQFPNYSSELNVNALLLGDSALYLCASYLQGLNTEAFFGQGTRLTVV.

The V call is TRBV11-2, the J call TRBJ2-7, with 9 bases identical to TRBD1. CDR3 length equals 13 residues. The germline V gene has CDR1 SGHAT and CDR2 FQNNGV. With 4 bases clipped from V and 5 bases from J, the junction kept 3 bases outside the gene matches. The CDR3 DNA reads TGTGCCAGCAGCTACGGGACAGGGAACGAGCAGTACTTC. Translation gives CASSYGTGNEQYF.

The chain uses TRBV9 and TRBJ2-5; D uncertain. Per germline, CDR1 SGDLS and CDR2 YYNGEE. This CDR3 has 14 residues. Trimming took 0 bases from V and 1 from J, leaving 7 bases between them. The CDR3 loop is CASSVGPAQETQYF. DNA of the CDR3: TGTGCCAGCAGCGTAGGGCCTGCCCAAGAGACCCAGTACTTC.

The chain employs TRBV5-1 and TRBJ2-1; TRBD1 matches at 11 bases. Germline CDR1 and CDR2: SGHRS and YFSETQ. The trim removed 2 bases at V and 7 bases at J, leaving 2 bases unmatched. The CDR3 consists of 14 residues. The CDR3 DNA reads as TGCGCCAGCAGCTTCGGACAGGGGGCGAATGAGCAGTTCTTC. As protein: CASSFGQGANEQFF.

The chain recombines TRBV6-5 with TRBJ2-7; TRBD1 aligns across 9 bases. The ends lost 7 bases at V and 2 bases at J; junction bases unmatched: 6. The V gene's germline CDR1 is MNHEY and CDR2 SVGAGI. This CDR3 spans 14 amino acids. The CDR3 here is CASKGTGSAYEQYF. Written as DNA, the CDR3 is TGTGCCAGCAAAGGGACAGGGTCCGCCTACGAGCAGTACTTC.

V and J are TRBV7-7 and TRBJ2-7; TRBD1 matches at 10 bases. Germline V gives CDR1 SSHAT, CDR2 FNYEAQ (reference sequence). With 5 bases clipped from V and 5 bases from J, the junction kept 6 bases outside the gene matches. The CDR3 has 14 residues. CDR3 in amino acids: CASSIGQGGHEQYF. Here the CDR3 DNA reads TGTGCCAGCAGCATAGGACAGGGGGGCCACGAGCAGTACTTC.

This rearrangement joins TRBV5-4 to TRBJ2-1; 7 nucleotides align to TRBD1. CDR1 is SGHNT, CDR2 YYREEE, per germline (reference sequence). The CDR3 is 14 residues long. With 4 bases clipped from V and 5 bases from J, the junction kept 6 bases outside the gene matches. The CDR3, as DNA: TGTGCCAGCAGCCGACAGGGTAGAGACAATGAGCAGTTCTTC. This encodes CASSRQGRDNEQFF.

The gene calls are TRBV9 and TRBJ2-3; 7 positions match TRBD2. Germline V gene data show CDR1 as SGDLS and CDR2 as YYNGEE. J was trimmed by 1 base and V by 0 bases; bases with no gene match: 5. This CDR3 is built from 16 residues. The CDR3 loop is CASSVGGSGGTDTQYF. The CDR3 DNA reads TGTGCCAGCAGCGTAGGCGGGAGCGGAGGCACAGATACGCAGTATTTT.

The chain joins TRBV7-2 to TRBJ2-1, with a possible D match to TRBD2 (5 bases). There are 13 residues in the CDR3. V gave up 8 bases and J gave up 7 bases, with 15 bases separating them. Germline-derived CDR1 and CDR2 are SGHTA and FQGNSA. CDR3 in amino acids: CASQTAGGNEQFF. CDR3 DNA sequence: TGTGCCAGCCAAACGGCGGGCGGGAATGAGCAGTTCTTC.